This T cell receptor beta chain was sequenced during a study of cytomegalovirus exposure and HLA in healthy donors. At the level of the study: An early release of data contained approximately 80 million unique TCRs, which came from HLA-typed donors.

The germline gives CDR1 SQVTM, CDR2 ANQGSEA. Trimming shortened V by 1 base and J by 8 bases, and 18 bases separated the two germline ends. The CDR3 runs to 15 residues. With 60 Vbeta and 13 Jbeta primers, the PCR was carried out. Per the authors' pipeline: Counted up in a later analysis, unique TCR beta chains came to around 80 million, with around 9.9 million shared. Measured with immunoSEQ multiplex PCR; TCRdb has only the in-frame clones, and not every one. Clonal size and the V and J genes are those of that table, whereas D and trimming came from the DNA. The sample holds about 120,000 clones, more than 65% seen once.

The sequence was collected from a young man in good health and CMV-seropositive. The specimen was PBMCs. This sequence joins TRBV29-1 and TRBJ1-3; possibly TRBD1 for D (6 bases). The CDR3 DNA sequence: TGCAGCGTTGAAGTTTCACCGGGACACGGAGACACCATATATTTT. It specifies CSVEVSPGHGDTIYF.